This T cell receptor (beta chain) is from a study of blood T cell repertoires in COVID-19. Whole-study context: COVID-19 samples, acute and convalescent, were from the United States, Italy and Spain. Sources were T cells, B-cell-depleted T cells, or PBMCs; the material itself was cDNA or gDNA.

Original handling: The authors estimated nucleated cell counts from reference gene primer amplification. The assay was immunoSEQ multiplex PCR, and TCRdb's table has in-frame clones only and misses some. V and J calls and clone size are as listed in that table; D and trimming were resolved from the DNA. The repertoire includes tens of thousands of clones, 70% to 90% of them detected once, and 3.4% sits in the top ten. The CDR3 runs 16 residues. The V gene end was trimmed by 4 bases and the J gene end by 2 bases; junction bases not matched to a gene: 4. Germline values: CDR1 LGHDT, CDR2 YNNKEL (reference sequence). This clone was recorded once. During active infection, Seattle patients enrolled and were then monitored through disease.

The chain is built from TRBV3-1 (or the pseudogene TRBV3-2) and TRBJ2-5, with TRBD2 matching 13 bases. The sample was peripheral blood. The receptor's source is a woman between 50 and 59 years old with COVID-19, enrolled during active disease. In DNA form, the CDR3 reads TGTGCCAGCAGCCTGCCGGGACTAGCGGGACAAGAGACCCAGTACTTC. Translated: CASSLPGLAGQETQYF.